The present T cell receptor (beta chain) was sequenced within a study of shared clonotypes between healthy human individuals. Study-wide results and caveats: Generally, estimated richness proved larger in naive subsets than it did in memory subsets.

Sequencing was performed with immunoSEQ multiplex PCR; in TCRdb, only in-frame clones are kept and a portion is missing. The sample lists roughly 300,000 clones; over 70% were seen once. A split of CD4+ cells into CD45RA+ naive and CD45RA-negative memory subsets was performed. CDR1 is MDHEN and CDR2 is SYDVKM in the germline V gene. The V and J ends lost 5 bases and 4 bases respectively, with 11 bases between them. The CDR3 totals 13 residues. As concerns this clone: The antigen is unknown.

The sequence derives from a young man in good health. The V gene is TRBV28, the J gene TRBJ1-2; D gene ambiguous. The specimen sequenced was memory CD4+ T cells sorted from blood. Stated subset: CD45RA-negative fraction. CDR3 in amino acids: CASSPAGAYGYTF. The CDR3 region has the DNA TGTGCCAGCAGTCCCGCTGGAGCCTATGGCTACACCTTC.